This T cell receptor beta chain was recovered during a study of beta chain features in type 1 diabetes. Expressed TCRB transcripts were sequenced because the entire RNA isolate underwent reverse transcription. TCRdb keeps only in-frame clones here, not all; method: immunoSEQ multiplex PCR. Of around 250,000 clones listed, about 63% are singletons. The table lists this clone with a few counts. V dropped 4 bases and J dropped 5; count of bases not matched to a gene: 3. CDR1 and CDR2 (germline): ENHRY, SYGVKD. CDR3 length: 14 residues. The receptor comes from a man aged 25-40 years in good health. This chain uses TRBV10-3 with TRBJ1-4; 8 nucleotides align to TRBD1. Sequenced sample: naive CD4+ T cells from blood. The CDR3 protein is CAISADRGNEKLFF. For the CDR3, the DNA is TGTGCCATCAGTGCTGACAGGGGAAATGAAAAACTGTTTTTT.